These T cell receptor beta chains were read from a single sample in a study of technical replicates of blood from a few donors. TCRdb's copy holds only in-frame clones and misses some; the assay was immunoSEQ multiplex PCR. Among 65,000 to 80,000 clones listed, 85% to 95% were seen once. Input material: T cells isolated from PBMCs. These receptors were taken from a human donor in good health. Each CDR3 is given with its conserved first and last residue. D genes are given only for firm matches. Size values are once, few and many counts, or a class for expanded clones, and some rows have none.

D | size | J | V | DNA | CDR3
TRBD2 | . | TRBJ2-5 | TRBV19 | TGTGCCAGTAGTACTCGACTAGCCCAAGAGTCCCAGTACTTC | CASSTRLAQESQYF
. | . | TRBJ2-3 | TRBV29-1 | TGCAGCGTTGAGGCGGGGAGCACAGATACGCAGTATTTT | CSVEAGSTDTQYF
. | . | TRBJ2-5 | TRBV5-6 | TGTGCCAGCAGCTTGGTACCCAGCCAAGAGACCCAGTACTTC | CASSLVPSQETQYF
. | . | TRBJ2-1 | TRBV27 | TGTGCCAGCAGTTTAATGTCAGTTTCCTACAATGAGCAGTTCTTC | CASSLMSVSYNEQFF
. | . | TRBJ1-1 | TRBV6-1 | TGTGCCAGCAGTGAAGGTGTGGGGGGGCCGAACACTGAAGCTTTCTTT | CASSEGVGGPNTEAFF
. | . | TRBJ2-7 | TRBV11-2 | TGTGCCAGCAGCTTTAAGTTAAATAGCGAGCAGTACTTC | CASSFKLNSEQYF
. | . | TRBJ2-7 | TRBV10-1 | TGCGCCAGCAGTGAGTTTTGGCCCGGATCTTGGGAGTCCTACGAGCAGTACTTC | CASSEFWPGSWESYEQYF
TRBD1 | . | TRBJ1-4 | TRBV19 | TGTGCCAGTAAAGACAGGGGGCTATTTAAGCAAAAACTGTTTTTT | CASKDRGLFKQKLFF
TRBD1 | . | TRBJ1-1 | TRBV18 | TGTGCCAGCTCCAAACTTCTTCAGGGGGATAGAGGCACTGAAGCTTTCTTT | CASSKLLQGDRGTEAFF
. | . | TRBJ2-6 | TRBV9 | TGTGCCAGCAGCCCCCGGGGGAACTCTGGGGCCAACGTCCTGACTTTC | CASSPRGNSGANVLTF
. | . | TRBJ1-2 | TRBV4-1 | TGCGCCAGCAGCCAAGTTCCATCCGCAGGGGATGGCTACACCTTC | CASSQVPSAGDGYTF
. | . | TRBJ1-2 | TRBV6-6 | TGTGCCAGCAGTTACTCTGGCCTAGCTAACTATGGCTACACCTTC | CASSYSGLANYGYTF
. | . | TRBJ2-4 | TRBV7-6 | TGTGCCAGCAGCCCCCGCTTGAGTCTAGCCAAAAACATTCAGTACTTC | CASSPRLSLAKNIQYF
TRBD1 | . | TRBJ1-6 | TRBV11-2 | TGTGCCAGCAGCTTAGTTGGGACAGAGCTCCACTTT | CASSLVGTELHF
. | . | TRBJ1-6 | TRBV2 | TGTGCCAGCAGTGATCGGGGTACACCCCTCCACTTT | CASSDRGTPLHF
. | . | TRBJ1-4 | TRBV7-9 | TGTGCCAGCCGAGCGGGGACTAATGAAAAACTGTTTTTT | CASRAGTNEKLFF
. | once | TRBJ2-6 | TRBV7-6 | TGTGCCAGCAGCTTTGGCGGGTTGATCTCTGGGGCCAACGTCCTGACTTTC | CASSFGGLISGANVLTF
. | . | TRBJ2-1 | TRBV27 | TGTGCCAGCAGTTCCCACTATGCCTACAATGAGCAGTTCTTC | CASSSHYAYNEQFF
. | . | TRBJ1-1 | TRBV30 | TGTGCCTGGAACATTCCGAGGGGGGGACGTGAAGCTTTCTTT | CAWNIPRGGREAFF
. | . | TRBJ1-2 | TRBV5-6 | TGTGCCAGCAGCTTGTTAGACAGCCGTCGTGGCTACACCTTC | CASSLLDSRRGYTF
TRBD1 | . | TRBJ2-4 | TRBV4-1 | TGCGCCAGCAGCAATACGACAGGGGAGCTAGCCAAAAACATTCAGTACTTC | CASSNTTGELAKNIQYF
TRBD2 | once | TRBJ2-1 | TRBV25-1 | TGTGCCAGCTGCCCCCCAGGGCTAGCGGACAATGAGCAGTTCTTC | CASCPPGLADNEQFF
TRBD1 | . | TRBJ2-7 | TRBV11-2 | TGTGCCAGCAGCTTAGACTGGGACAGGATCTACGAGCAGTACTTC | CASSLDWDRIYEQYF
. | once | TRBJ2-7 | TRBV28 | TGTGCCAGCAGAGGCGACAGGTACGAGCAGTACTTC | CASRGDRYEQYF
. | . | TRBJ2-6 | TRBV7-6 | TGTGCCAGCAGCGTCAGCTCTGGGGCCAACGTCCTGACTTTC | CASSVSSGANVLTF
TRBD2 | . | TRBJ2-7 | TRBV11-3 | TGTGCCAGCAGCTTAGGTTCTAGCGGATCCTACGAGCAGTACTTC | CASSLGSSGSYEQYF
TRBD2 | . | TRBJ2-7 | TRBV28 | TGTGCCAGCAGTTTAGAAGCGGGGGGCTCCTACGAGCAGTACTTC | CASSLEAGGSYEQYF
TRBD2 | . | TRBJ2-7 | TRBV11-2 | TGTGCCAGCAGCTTAGACGGATTGGGGACTAGCGGGAGTCGATGGGAGCAGTACTTC | CASSLDGLGTSGSRWEQYF
. | . | TRBJ2-7 | TRBV13 | TGTGCCAGCAGCCCACCGAGCTCCTACGAGCAGTACTTC | CASSPPSSYEQYF
. | . | TRBJ1-2 | TRBV5-5 | TGTGCCAGCAGCTCAGGGGCGTATGGCTACACCTTC | CASSSGAYGYTF
. | . | TRBJ2-3 | TRBV20-1 | TGCAGTGCTAGAAGGGGGGATACGCAGTATTTT | CSARRGDTQYF
. | . | TRBJ1-5 | TRBV28 | TGTGCCAGCAGTTGGGTCGAAACGGGTCAGCCCCAGCATTTT | CASSWVETGQPQHF
TRBD1 | . | TRBJ1-1 | TRBV30 | TGTGCCTGGAGTGTCCCGACAGGGAAGGGGCCCGTCACTGAAGCTTTCTTT | CAWSVPTGKGPVTEAFF
. | . | TRBJ2-5 | TRBV28 | TGTGCCAGCAGTGGGGCAGGACTACTTCAAGAGACCCAGTACTTC | CASSGAGLLQETQYF
. | . | TRBJ2-7 | TRBV20-1 | TGCAGTGCTATCCCGTCCGTTGAGCAGTACTTC | CSAIPSVEQYF
TRBD2 | . | TRBJ2-7 | TRBV11-2 | TGTGCCAGCAGCTGGACTAGCGGGAGTTCCTACGAGCAGTACTTC | CASSWTSGSSYEQYF
TRBD2 | . | TRBJ2-7 | TRBV14 | TGTGCCAGCAGCCCAACCCCGGGACGGATAACTAGCGGGGGGGGATCAAGGCCCTACGAGCAGTACTTC | CASSPTPGRITSGGGSRPYEQYF
. | . | TRBJ2-1 | TRBV15 | TGTGCCATCGGACGGGATGTCTCCTACAATGAGCAGTTCTTC | CAIGRDVSYNEQFF
. | . | TRBJ1-1 | TRBV4-1 | TGCGCCAGCAGCCGCCAGGGTGGTGAAGCTTTCTTT | CASSRQGGEAFF
TRBD1 | . | TRBJ1-1 | TRBV29-1 | TGCAGCGTTTTGGGACAGGGGGGCACTGAAGCTTTCTTT | CSVLGQGGTEAFF
. | . | TRBJ2-2 | TRBV11-2 | TGTGCCAGCAGTTCACAGGGAACATACACCGGGGAGCTGTTTTTT | CASSSQGTYTGELFF
. | . | TRBJ2-5 | TRBV29-1 | TGCAGCGTTGAAGGAAGACTGCTCCAAGAGACCCAGTACTTC | CSVEGRLLQETQYF
. | . | TRBJ1-1 | TRBV18 | TGTGCCAGCTCTAAACGTCGCAGCAATTTGGGGCCTGGTCGGACTGAAGCTTTCTTT | CASSKRRSNLGPGRTEAFF
. | . | TRBJ1-3 | TRBV11-3 | TGTGCCAGCAGCTCAGGTTCTGGAAACACCATATATTTT | CASSSGSGNTIYF
TRBD1 | . | TRBJ1-1 | TRBV2 | TGTGCCAGCCGGGACAGGGGAACTGAAGCTTTCTTT | CASRDRGTEAFF
TRBD1 | . | TRBJ2-2 | TRBV7-6 | TGTGCCAGCAGCCCAGGACAGGGGGGGAACACCGGGGAGCTGTTTTTT | CASSPGQGGNTGELFF
. | . | TRBJ1-3 | TRBV19 | TGTGCCAGTAGTCGGGAAAGGCTTGGAAACACCATATATTTT | CASSRERLGNTIYF
. | . | TRBJ2-2 | TRBV6-4 | TGTGCCAGCAGGCCGTTGGTAGACACCGGGGAGCTGTTTTTT | CASRPLVDTGELFF
TRBD1 | . | TRBJ2-7 | TRBV29-1 | TGCAGCGTTGGCGGGGGACAGGGGATCTACGAGCAGTACTTC | CSVGGGQGIYEQYF